One T cell receptor beta chain is described in this entry. Antigen: not known. CDR3 length: 15 amino acids. Trimming shortened V by 4 bases and J by 0 bases, and 13 bases separated the two germline ends. From germline, CDR1 is LGHNA and CDR2 YNFKEQ. Naive CD8 cells comprised CD45RO-negative, CCR7-positively selected cells, excluding terminally differentiated effector memory CD45RA+ cells. This entry comes from a study of shared clonotypes between healthy human individuals. Turning to the study itself: Each donor's CD8 memory used one plate, CD8 naive two, each CD4 subset three.

The study, taken as a whole, reports: Naive subsets generally exceeded memory subsets in estimated richness. Several donors shared about 4.5% of their naive CD4 clonotypes.

Some clones are missing from TCRdb's copy, which holds only in-frame ones; the method was immunoSEQ multiplex PCR. Among some 1,900,000 clones listed, about 94% were seen once. This rearrangement joins TRBV4-2 to TRBJ2-7; the D gene is possibly TRBD2 (5 bases). This clonotype originated in a young man in good health. Sequenced input: naive CD8+ T cells sorted from blood. The CDR3 sequence is CASSPFHGSSYEQYF. CDR3 DNA: TGTGCCAGCAGCCCCTTCCATGGGAGCTCCTACGAGCAGTACTTC.